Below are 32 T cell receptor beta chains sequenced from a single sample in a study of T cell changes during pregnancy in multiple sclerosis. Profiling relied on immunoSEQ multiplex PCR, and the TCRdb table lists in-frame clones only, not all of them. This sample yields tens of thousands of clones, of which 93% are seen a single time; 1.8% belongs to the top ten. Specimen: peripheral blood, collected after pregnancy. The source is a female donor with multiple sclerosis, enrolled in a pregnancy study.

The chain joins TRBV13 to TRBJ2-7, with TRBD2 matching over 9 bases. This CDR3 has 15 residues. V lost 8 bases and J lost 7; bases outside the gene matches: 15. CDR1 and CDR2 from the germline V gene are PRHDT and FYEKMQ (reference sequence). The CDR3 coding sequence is TGTGCCAGCTCTGGACCCGGCGGGAGGGGCTGGGAGCAGTACTTC. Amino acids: CASSGPGGRGWEQYF.

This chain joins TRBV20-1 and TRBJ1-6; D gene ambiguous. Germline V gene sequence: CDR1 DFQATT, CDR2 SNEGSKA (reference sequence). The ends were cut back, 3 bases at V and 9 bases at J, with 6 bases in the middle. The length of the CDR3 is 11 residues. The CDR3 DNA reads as TGCAGTGCTAGGTTCGGTTCACCCCTCCACTTT. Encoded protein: CSARFGSPLHF.

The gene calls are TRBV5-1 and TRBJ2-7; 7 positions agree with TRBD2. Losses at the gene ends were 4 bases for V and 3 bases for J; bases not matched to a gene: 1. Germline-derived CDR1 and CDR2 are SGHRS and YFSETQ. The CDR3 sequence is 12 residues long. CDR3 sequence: CASSGRGYEQYF. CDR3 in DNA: TGCGCCAGCAGCGGGAGGGGCTACGAGCAGTACTTC.

As DNA, the CDR3 is TGTGCCAGCAGCAAAGTTGTGCCTTTGAGCTCCTACAATGAGCAGTTCTTC. This translates into CASSKVVPLSSYNEQFF. This chain uses TRBV21-1 with TRBJ2-1; TRBD2 is the table's D call and was not checked against the DNA. TRBV21-1 is annotated as a pseudogene. CDR3 length equals 17 residues.

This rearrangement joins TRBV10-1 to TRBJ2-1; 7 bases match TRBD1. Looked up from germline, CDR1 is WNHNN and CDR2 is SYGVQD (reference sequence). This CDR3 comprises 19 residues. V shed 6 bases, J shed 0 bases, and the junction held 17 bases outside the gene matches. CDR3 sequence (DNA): TGCGCCAGCAGCCCCGGGACAGTCAAGGGCCGAAGCTCCTACAATGAGCAGTTCTTC. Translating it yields CASSPGTVKGRSSYNEQFF.

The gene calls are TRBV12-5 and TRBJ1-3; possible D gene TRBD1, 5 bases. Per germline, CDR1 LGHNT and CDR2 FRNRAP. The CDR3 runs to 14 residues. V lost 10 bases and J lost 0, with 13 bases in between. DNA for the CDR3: TGTGCTACCACCGACAGTCGCTCTGGAAACACCATATATTTT. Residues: CATTDSRSGNTIYF.

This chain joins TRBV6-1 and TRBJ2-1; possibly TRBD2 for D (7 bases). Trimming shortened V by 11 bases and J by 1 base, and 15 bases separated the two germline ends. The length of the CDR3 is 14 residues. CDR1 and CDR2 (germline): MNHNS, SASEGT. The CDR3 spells CASREGGSYNEQFF. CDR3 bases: TGTGCCTCCAGGGAGGGGGGGTCCTACAATGAGCAGTTCTTC.

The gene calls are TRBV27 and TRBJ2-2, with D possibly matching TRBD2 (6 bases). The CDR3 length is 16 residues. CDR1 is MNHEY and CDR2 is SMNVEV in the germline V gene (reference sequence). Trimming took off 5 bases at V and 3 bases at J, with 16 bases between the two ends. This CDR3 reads CASSTLSGEDTGELFF. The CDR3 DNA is TGTGCCAGCAGTACCCTTTCGGGAGAGGACACCGGGGAGCTGTTTTTT.

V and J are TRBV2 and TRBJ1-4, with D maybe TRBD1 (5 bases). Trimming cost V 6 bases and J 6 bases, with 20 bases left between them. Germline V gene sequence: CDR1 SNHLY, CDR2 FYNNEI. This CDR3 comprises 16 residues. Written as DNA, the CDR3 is TGTGCCAGCAGGGGGCCTCAGATGAGGATGGATGAAAAACTGTTTTTT. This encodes CASRGPQMRMDEKLFF.

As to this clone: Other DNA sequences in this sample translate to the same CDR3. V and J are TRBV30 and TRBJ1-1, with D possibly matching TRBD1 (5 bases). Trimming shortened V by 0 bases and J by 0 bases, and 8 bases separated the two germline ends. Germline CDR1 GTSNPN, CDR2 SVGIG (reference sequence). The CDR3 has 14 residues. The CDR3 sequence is CAWSVDSMNTEAFF. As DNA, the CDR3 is TGTGCCTGGAGTGTCGACAGTATGAACACTGAAGCTTTCTTT.

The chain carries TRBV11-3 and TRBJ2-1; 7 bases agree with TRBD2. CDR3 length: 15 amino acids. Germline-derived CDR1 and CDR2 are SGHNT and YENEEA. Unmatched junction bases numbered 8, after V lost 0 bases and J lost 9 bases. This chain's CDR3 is CASSLEGLEEAEQFF. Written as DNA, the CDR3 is TGTGCCAGCAGCTTAGAAGGACTAGAAGAGGCTGAGCAGTTCTTC. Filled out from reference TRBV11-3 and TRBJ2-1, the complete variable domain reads EAGVVQSPRYKIIEKKQPVAFWCNPISGHNTLYWYLQNLGQGPELLIRYENEEAVDDSQLPKDRFSAERLKGVDSTLKIQPAELGDSAVYLCASSLEGLEEAEQFFGPGTRLTVL.

The CDR3 is CASSQSLAGQPYEQYF. The CDR3 DNA reads as TGCGCCAGCAGTCAATCTCTAGCGGGGCAACCCTACGAGCAGTACTTC. The gene calls are TRBV23-1 and TRBJ2-7, with 9 bases identical to TRBD2. TRBV23-1 falls under the ORF class, with uncertain function. The V segment lost 0 bases and the J segment 2 bases; nucleotides outside the gene matches: 5. CDR3 length: 16 amino acids.

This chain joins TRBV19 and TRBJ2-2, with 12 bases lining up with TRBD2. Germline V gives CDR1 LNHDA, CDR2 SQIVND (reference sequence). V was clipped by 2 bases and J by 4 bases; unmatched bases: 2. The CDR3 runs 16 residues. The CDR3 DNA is TGTGCCAGTAGTATAAAGACTAGCGGGAGCACCGGGGAGCTGTTTTTT. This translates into CASSIKTSGSTGELFF.

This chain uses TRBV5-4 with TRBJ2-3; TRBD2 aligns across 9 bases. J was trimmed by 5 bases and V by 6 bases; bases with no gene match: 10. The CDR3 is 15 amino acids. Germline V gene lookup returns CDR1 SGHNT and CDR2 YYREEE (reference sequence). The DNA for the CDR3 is TGTGCCAGCAAAGCGGGCGGGAGGGCCCTAGATACGCAGTATTTT. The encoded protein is CASKAGGRALDTQYF.

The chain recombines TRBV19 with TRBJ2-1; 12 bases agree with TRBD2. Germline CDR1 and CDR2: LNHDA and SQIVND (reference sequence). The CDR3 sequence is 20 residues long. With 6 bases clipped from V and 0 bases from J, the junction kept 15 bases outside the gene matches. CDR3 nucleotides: TGTGCCAGTAGACCCGGGAGAGGACTAGCGGGATCAAGCTCCTACAATGAGCAGTTCTTC. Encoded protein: CASRPGRGLAGSSSYNEQFF.

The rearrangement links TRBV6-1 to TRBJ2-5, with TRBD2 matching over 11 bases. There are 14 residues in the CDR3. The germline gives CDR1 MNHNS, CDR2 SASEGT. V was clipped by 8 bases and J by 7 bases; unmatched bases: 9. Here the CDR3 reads CASDRTSGLRTQYF. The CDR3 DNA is TGTGCCAGCGACCGGACTAGCGGGTTACGGACCCAGTACTTC.

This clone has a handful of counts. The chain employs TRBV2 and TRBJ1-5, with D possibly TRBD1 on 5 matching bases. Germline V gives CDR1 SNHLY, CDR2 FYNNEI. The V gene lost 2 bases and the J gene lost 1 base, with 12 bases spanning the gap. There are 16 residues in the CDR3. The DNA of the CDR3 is TGTGCCAGCAGTGAATTATCAGGGCGCAGCAATCAGCCCCAGCATTTT. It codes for CASSELSGRSNQPQHF. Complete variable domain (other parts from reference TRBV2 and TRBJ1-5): EPEVTQTPSHQVTQMGQEVILRCVPISNHLYFYWYRQILGQKVEFLVSFYNNEISEKSEIFDDQFSVERPDGSNFTLKIRSTKLEDSAMYFCASSELSGRSNQPQHFGDGTRLSIL.

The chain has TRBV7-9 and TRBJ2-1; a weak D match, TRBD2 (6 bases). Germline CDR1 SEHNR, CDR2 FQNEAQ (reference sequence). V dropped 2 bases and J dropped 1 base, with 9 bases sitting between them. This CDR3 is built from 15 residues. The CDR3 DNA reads TGTGCCAGCAGCTTAAGCGGGTATTCCTACAATGAGCAGTTCTTC. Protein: CASSLSGYSYNEQFF.

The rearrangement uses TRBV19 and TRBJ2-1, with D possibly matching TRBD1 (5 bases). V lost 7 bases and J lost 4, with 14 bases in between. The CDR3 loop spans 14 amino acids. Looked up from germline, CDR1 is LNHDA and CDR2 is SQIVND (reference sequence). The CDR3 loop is CASNPWGGYNEQFF. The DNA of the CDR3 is TGTGCCAGTAACCCTTGGGGCGGATACAATGAGCAGTTCTTC. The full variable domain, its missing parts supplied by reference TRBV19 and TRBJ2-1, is DGGITQSPKYLFRKEGQNVTLSCEQNLNHDAMYWYRQDPGQGLRLIYYSQIVNDFQKGDIAEGYSVSREKKESFPLTVTSAQKNPTAFYLCASNPWGGYNEQFFGPGTRLTVL.

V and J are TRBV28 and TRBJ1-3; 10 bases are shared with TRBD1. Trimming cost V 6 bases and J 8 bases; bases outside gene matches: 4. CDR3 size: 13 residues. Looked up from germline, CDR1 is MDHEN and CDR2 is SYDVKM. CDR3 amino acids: CASRGTGEHTIYF. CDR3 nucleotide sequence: TGTGCCAGCAGGGGGACAGGGGAACACACCATATATTTT.

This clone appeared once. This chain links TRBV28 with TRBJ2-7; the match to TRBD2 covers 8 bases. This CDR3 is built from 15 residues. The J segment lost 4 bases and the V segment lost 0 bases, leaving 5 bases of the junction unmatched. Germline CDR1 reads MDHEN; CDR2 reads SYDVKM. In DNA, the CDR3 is TGTGCCAGCAGTTTATGGCGGGGGGTGAGATACGAGCAGTACTTC. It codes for CASSLWRGVRYEQYF. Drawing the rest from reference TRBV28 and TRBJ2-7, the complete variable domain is DVKVTQSSRYLVKRTGEKVFLECVQDMDHENMFWYRQDPGLGLRLIYFSYDVKMKEKGDIPEGYSVSREKKERFSLILESASTNQTSMYLCASSLWRGVRYEQYFGPGTRLTVT.

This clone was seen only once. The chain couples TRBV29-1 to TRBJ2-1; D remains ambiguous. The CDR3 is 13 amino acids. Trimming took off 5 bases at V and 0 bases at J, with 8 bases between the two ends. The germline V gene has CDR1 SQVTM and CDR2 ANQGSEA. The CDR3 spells CSVQESSYNEQFF. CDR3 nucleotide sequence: TGCAGCGTTCAGGAAAGCTCCTACAATGAGCAGTTCTTC.

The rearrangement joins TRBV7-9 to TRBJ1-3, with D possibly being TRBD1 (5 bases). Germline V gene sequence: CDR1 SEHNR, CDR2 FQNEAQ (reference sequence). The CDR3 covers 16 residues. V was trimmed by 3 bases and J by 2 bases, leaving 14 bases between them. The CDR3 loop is CASSLAGPTPGNTIYF. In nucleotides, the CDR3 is TGTGCCAGCAGCTTGGCGGGACCAACCCCTGGAAACACCATATATTTT.

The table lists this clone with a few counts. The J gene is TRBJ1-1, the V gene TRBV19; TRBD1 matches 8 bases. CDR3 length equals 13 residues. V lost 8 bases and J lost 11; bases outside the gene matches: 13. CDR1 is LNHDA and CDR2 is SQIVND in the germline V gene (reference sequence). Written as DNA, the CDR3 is TGTGCCAGTGGCCCGACCAAGGACAGGGCGGCTTTCTTT. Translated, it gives CASGPTKDRAAFF.

CDR3 DNA sequence: TGCGCCAGCAGCTGGGCAGGGACAGGGGACGAAAAACTGTTTTTT. It encodes CASSWAGTGDEKLFF. The chain couples TRBV5-1 to TRBJ1-4, with TRBD1 identical over 10 bases. V trimming: 3 bases; J trimming: 8 bases; junction bases outside the gene matches: 7. Germline CDR1 SGHRS, CDR2 YFSETQ. The length of the CDR3 is 15 residues.

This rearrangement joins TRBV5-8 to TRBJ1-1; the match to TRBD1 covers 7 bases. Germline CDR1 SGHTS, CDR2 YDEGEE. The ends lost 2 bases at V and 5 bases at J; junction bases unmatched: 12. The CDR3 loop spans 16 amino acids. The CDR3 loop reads CASSLGTAMRGTEAFF. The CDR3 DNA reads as TGTGCCAGCAGCTTAGGGACAGCTATGAGGGGGACTGAAGCTTTCTTT.

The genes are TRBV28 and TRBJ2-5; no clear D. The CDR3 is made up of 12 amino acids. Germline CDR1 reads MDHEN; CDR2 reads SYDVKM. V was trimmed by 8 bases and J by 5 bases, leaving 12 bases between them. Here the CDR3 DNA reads TGTGCCAGCCGTAGTAACGTCGAGACCCAGTACTTC. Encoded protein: CASRSNVETQYF.

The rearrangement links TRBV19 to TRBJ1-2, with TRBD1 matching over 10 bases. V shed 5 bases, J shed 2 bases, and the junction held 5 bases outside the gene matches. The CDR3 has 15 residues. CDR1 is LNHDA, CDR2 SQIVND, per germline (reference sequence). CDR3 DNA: TGTGCCAGTAGTTTCCCGGGACAGGGGAACTATGGCTACACCTTC. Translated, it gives CASSFPGQGNYGYTF.

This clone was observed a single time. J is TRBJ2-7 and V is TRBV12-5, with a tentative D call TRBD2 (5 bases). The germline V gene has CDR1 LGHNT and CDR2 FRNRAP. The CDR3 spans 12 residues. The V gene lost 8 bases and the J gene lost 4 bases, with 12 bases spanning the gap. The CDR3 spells CASLGVGYEQYF. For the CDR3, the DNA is TGTGCTAGTCTCGGGGTCGGGTACGAGCAGTACTTC.

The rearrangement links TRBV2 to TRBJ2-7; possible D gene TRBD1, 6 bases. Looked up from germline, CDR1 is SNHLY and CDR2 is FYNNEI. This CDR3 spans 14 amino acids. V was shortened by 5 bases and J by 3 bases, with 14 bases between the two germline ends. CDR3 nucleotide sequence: TGTGCCAGCAGTACCGGGACAAAGGTCTACGAGCAGTACTTC. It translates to CASSTGTKVYEQYF.

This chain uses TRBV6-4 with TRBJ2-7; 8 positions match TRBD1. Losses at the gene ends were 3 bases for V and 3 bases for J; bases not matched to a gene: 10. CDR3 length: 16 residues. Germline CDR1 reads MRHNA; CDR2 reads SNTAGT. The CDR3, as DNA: TGTGCCAGCAGTGAGGGTGGGGCAGGACAGGGCTACGAGCAGTACTTC. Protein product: CASSEGGAGQGYEQYF.

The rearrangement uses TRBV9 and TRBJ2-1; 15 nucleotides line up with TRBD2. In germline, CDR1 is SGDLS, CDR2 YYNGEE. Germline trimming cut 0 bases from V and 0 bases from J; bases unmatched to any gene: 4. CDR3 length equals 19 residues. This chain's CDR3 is CASSVAGTSGRLSYNEQFF. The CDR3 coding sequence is TGTGCCAGCAGCGTAGCTGGGACTAGCGGGAGGCTCTCCTACAATGAGCAGTTCTTC. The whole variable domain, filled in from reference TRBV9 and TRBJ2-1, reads DSGVTQTPKHLITATGQRVTLRCSPRSGDLSVYWYQQSLDQGLQFLIQYYNGEERAKGNILERFSAQQFPDLHSELNLSSLELGDSALYFCASSVAGTSGRLSYNEQFFGPGTRLTVL.